These 17 T cell receptor beta chains were sequenced from one sample in a study of blood T cell repertoires in COVID-19. Using immunoSEQ multiplex PCR, the repertoire was profiled, and TCRdb retains in-frame clones only, with some absent. The data contain fewer than 200,000 clones, about nine tenths of them seen just once; the ten biggest clones take up roughly 24%. The sequencing input was peripheral blood. The receptors derive from a man between 60 and 75 years old with acute or convalescent COVID-19.

The V gene is TRBV27, the J gene TRBJ2-1; 8 positions match TRBD2. This CDR3 region has 15 residues. Germline CDR1 and CDR2: MNHEY and SMNVEV (reference sequence). Trimming cost V 8 bases and J 9 bases; bases outside gene matches: 15. The CDR3 DNA sequence: TGTGCCAGCGCAAATTCGGCGGGGGGTACGGGTGAGCAGTTCTTC. Protein sequence: CASANSAGGTGEQFF.

The chain links TRBV5-1 to TRBJ1-2, with 7 bases identical to TRBD1. The V gene end was trimmed by 0 bases and the J gene end by 4 bases; junction bases not matched to a gene: 12. Germline V gene sequence: CDR1 SGHRS, CDR2 YFSETQ. The CDR3 totals 17 residues. Written as DNA, the CDR3 is TGCGCCAGCAGCTTGGGTGGGCTATCCCGACAGGGCTATGGCTACACCTTC. Protein sequence: CASSLGGLSRQGYGYTF.

This clone was seen a single time. The CDR3 nucleotides are TGCGCCAGCAGCCACGACAGGGGGAGCTCCTATAATTCACCCCTCCACTTT. This encodes CASSHDRGSSYNSPLHF. The V and J genes are TRBV4-1 and TRBJ1-6; 9 nucleotides match TRBD1. Looked up from germline, CDR1 is MGHRA and CDR2 is YSYEKL. V shed 3 bases, J shed 0 bases, and the junction held 3 bases outside the gene matches. This CDR3 has 17 residues.

This clone has a single count. The rearrangement uses TRBV19 and TRBJ1-2; no clear D. V was trimmed by 3 bases and J by 2 bases, leaving 10 bases between them. Germline V gene data show CDR1 as LNHDA and CDR2 as SQIVND (reference sequence). The CDR3 contains 14 residues. CDR3 residues: CASSIGPQNYGYTF. The CDR3 DNA follows: TGTGCCAGTAGTATTGGCCCGCAGAACTATGGCTACACCTTC. Filled out from reference TRBV19 and TRBJ1-2, the complete variable domain reads DGGITQSPKYLFRKEGQNVTLSCEQNLNHDAMYWYRQDPGQGLRLIYYSQIVNDFQKGDIAEGYSVSREKKESFPLTVTSAQKNPTAFYLCASSIGPQNYGYTFGSGTRLTVV.

This rearrangement joins TRBV7-9 to TRBJ2-1; TRBD2 matches 14 bases. The junction had 6 bases not matched to a gene; V was cut back by 5 bases and J by 6 bases. The CDR3 has 16 residues. Germline V gene sequence: CDR1 SEHNR, CDR2 FQNEAQ (reference sequence). CDR3 bases: TGTGCCAGCAGCCCTATGGGACTAGCGGGAGTCAATGAGCAGTTCTTC. As protein: CASSPMGLAGVNEQFF.

This CDR3 reads CASSLAEYQETQYF. CDR3 sequence (DNA): TGTGCCAGCAGCTTAGCGGAGTACCAAGAGACCCAGTACTTC. The chain joins TRBV11-3 to TRBJ2-5; D gene unclear. Germline-derived CDR1 and CDR2 are SGHNT and YENEEA. The CDR3 is made up of 14 amino acids. Between the trimmed V and J ends, which lost 1 base and 0 bases, there was a span of 6 bases.

V usage is TRBV5-1 and J usage is TRBJ2-2; D is unclear. Per germline, CDR1 SGHRS and CDR2 YFSETQ. The CDR3 is 13 amino acids. The V end lost 4 bases, the J end lost 1 base, and 5 bases lay between the germline ends. The CDR3 is CASSALNTGELFF. CDR3 bases: TGCGCCAGCAGCGCACTGAACACCGGGGAGCTGTTTTTT.

The chain links TRBV3-1 (or the pseudogene TRBV3-2) to TRBJ2-7, with no clear D. CDR1 LGHDT and CDR2 YNNKEL come from the germline V gene (reference sequence). The CDR3 loop spans 12 amino acids. Trimming removed 1 base from V and 3 bases from J, with 4 bases in between. The CDR3 nucleotides are TGTGCCAGCAGCCAAGCAGGCTACGAGCAGTACGTC. It specifies CASSQAGYEQYV.

This clone was found a few times. The chain has TRBV5-1 and TRBJ1-3; 7 bases line up with TRBD1. The J segment lost 4 bases and the V segment lost 4 bases, leaving 5 bases of the junction unmatched. Per germline, CDR1 SGHRS and CDR2 YFSETQ. The CDR3 runs 14 residues. Here the CDR3 reads CASSPGGQGNTIYF. The CDR3 nucleotides read TGCGCCAGCAGCCCAGGGGGGCAGGGAAACACCATATATTTT.

Only one count was recorded for this clone. V and J are TRBV10-3 and TRBJ1-1, with 9 bases that match TRBD1. J was trimmed by 0 bases and V by 10 bases; bases with no gene match: 3. Germline CDR1 reads ENHRY; CDR2 reads SYGVKD. The length of the CDR3 is 13 residues. This CDR3 reads CATDRGMNTEAFF. The CDR3 nucleotides are TGTGCCACCGACAGGGGGATGAACACTGAAGCTTTCTTT.

This clone was observed a single time. The V and J genes are TRBV30 and TRBJ1-2, with TRBD1 matching 7 bases. The CDR3 consists of 12 residues. Germline CDR1 reads GTSNPN; CDR2 reads SVGIG (reference sequence). V lost 5 bases, J lost 4 bases, and 4 bases stayed unmatched. The CDR3 is CAWAPGGYGYTF. The CDR3, as DNA: TGTGCCTGGGCCCCAGGGGGCTATGGCTACACCTTC.

The chain links TRBV10-2 to TRBJ2-1; D is perhaps TRBD2 (5 bases). Trimming took off 3 bases at V and 12 bases at J, with 6 bases between the two ends. The CDR3 is 10 amino acids. The germline V gene has CDR1 WSHSY and CDR2 SAAADI. CDR3 residues: CASSDGGQFF. CDR3 nucleotides: TGCGCCAGCAGTGACGGAGGGCAGTTCTTC.

The chain is built from TRBV15 and TRBJ2-1, with D possibly TRBD2 on 5 matching bases. CDR3 length: 14 residues. Trimming shortened V by 5 bases and J by 7 bases, and 15 bases separated the two germline ends. The germline CDR1 and CDR2 sequences are LNHNV and YYDKDF (reference sequence). The CDR3 DNA reads TGTGCCACCAGCTCCGAGGGCCTTGGTAATGAGCAGTTCTTC. This sequence encodes CATSSEGLGNEQFF.

About this clone itself: This CDR3 is also generated by other DNA sequences in the sample. The CDR3 sequence is CASSPGGEETQYF. In nucleotides, the CDR3 is TGTGCCAGTAGTCCAGGGGGCGAAGAGACCCAGTACTTC. This chain joins TRBV19 and TRBJ2-5; 8 nucleotides align to TRBD1. V trimming: 5 bases; J trimming: 3 bases; junction bases outside the gene matches: 2. Germline V lookup: CDR1 LNHDA, CDR2 SQIVND (reference sequence). This CDR3 spans 13 amino acids.

This clone was seen a few times. The chain uses TRBV6-6 and TRBJ1-1, with a tentative D call TRBD1 (5 bases). The CDR3 has 16 residues. The germline V gene has CDR1 MNHNY and CDR2 SVGAGI (reference sequence). The V end lost 5 bases, the J end lost 7 bases, and 23 bases lay between the germline ends. The CDR3 DNA sequence: TGTGCCAGCAGTCCTACGACCGCGGGGACGGGGAGTGAAGCTTTCTTT. Protein product: CASSPTTAGTGSEAFF.

The chain links TRBV19 to TRBJ2-4; 8 bases line up with TRBD2. V was clipped by 3 bases and J by 1 base; unmatched bases: 8. Germline V gene sequence: CDR1 LNHDA, CDR2 SQIVND (reference sequence). CDR3 length: 17 residues. The CDR3 sequence: CASSMESGSGAKNIQYF. Here the CDR3 DNA reads TGTGCCAGTAGTATGGAGAGCGGGAGTGGGGCCAAAAACATTCAGTACTTC.

The V and J genes are TRBV9 and TRBJ2-5; the match to TRBD2 covers 7 bases. Trimming took 0 bases from V and 1 from J; bases not matched to a gene: 12. This CDR3 has 18 residues. In germline, CDR1 is SGDLS, CDR2 YYNGEE. In DNA form, the CDR3 reads TGTGCCAGCAGCGTAGGGCTAGCGGTTGGGGGGTTCCAAGAGACCCAGTACTTC. This translates into CASSVGLAVGGFQETQYF.